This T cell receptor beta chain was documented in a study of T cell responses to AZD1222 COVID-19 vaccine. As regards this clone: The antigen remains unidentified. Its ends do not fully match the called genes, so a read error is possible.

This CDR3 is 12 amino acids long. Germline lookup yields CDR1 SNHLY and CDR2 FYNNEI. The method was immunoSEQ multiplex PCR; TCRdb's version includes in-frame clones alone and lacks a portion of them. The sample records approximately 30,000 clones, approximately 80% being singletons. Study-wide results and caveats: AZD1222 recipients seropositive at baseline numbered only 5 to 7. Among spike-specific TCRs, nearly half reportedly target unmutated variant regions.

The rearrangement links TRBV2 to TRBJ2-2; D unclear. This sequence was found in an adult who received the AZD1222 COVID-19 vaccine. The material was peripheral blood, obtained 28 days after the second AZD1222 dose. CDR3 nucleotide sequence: TGTGCCAGCAGTGGGGCAGCCGGCGAGCTGTTTTTT. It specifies CASSGAAGELFF.